The 28 T cell receptor beta chains below come from one sample, sequenced in a study of CD4 and CD8 cells across lung adenocarcinoma regions. TCRdb analysed the PCR reads with MiXCR anew, one entry per CDR3 protein. The sample lists 22,000 or so distinct CDR3 sequences, around 51% occurring once. The sample comprised CD8+ T cells from the center of a lung tumor. Receptor source: a female donor with lung adenocarcinoma. The CD4 and CD8 labels of this study may be unreliable.

The CDR3, as DNA: TGCGCCAGCAGCCAAGATCCCACAGGGAGAGTCGGAGAGACCCAGTACTTC. As protein: CASSQDPTGRVGETQYF. The chain joins TRBV4-1 to TRBJ2-5; tentatively, D is TRBD1 (6 bases). V was clipped by 0 bases and J by 4 bases, with 18 bases between them. CDR1 and CDR2 from the germline V gene are MGHRA and YSYEKL. This CDR3 has 17 residues.

This clonotype was observed at least ten times. The rearrangement uses TRBV27 and TRBJ1-4, with 10 bases that match TRBD1. The trim removed 6 bases at V and 7 bases at J, leaving 2 bases unmatched. Germline V gene sequence: CDR1 MNHEY, CDR2 SMNVEV (reference sequence). The CDR3 has 13 amino acids. CDR3 DNA: TGTGCCAGCAGCTGGGACAGGGGTGAAAAACTGTTTTTT. Protein product: CASSWDRGEKLFF.

Comment on this clonotype: One junction end does not reproduce the germline sequence, and a read error may be involved. This sequence joins TRBV10-1 and TRBJ2-3, with 8 nucleotides matching TRBD2. Germline CDR1 is WNHNN and CDR2 is SYGVQD (reference sequence). The CDR3 is made up of 17 amino acids. CDR3 bases: TGCGCCAGCAGTGAGGCCGACCGGGCGGGAGGATCAGATACGCAGTACTTT. This codes for CASSEADRAGGSDTQYF.

Concerning this clonotype: At one end, the junction sequence differs from germline, possibly due to a read error. The V call is TRBV27, the J call TRBJ2-3; D is unresolved. CDR1 is MNHEY, CDR2 SMNVEV, per germline (reference sequence). This CDR3 is built from 11 residues. CDR3 in DNA: TGTGCGAGGTGTGCTCAAAACACGCAGTACTTT. Its protein product is CARCAQNTQYF.

This clonotype was picked up many times. The rearrangement uses TRBV6-5 and TRBJ1-1, with TRBD1 matching over 8 bases. This CDR3 contains 13 residues. The germline V gene has CDR1 MNHEY and CDR2 SVGAGI. Germline trimming cut 6 bases from V and 3 bases from J; bases unmatched to any gene: 3. DNA of the CDR3: TGTGCCAGCAGCCCGACAGGGGACACTGAAGCTTTCTTT. Protein sequence: CASSPTGDTEAFF.

This chain links TRBV27 with TRBJ2-1; D perhaps matches TRBD2 (6 bases). The assigned J gene may be wrong: the sequence end matches TRBJ2-7 better. Germline CDR1 and CDR2: MNHEY and SMNVEV (reference sequence). The CDR3 spans 16 residues. The CDR3 protein is CASRSPETVGTDEQYF. The CDR3 DNA follows: TGTGCCAGCAGGTCTCCGGAGACTGTCGGGACTGATGAGCAGTACTTC.

The chain couples TRBV30 to TRBJ1-3; D remains unclear. The V end was cut by 3 bases, the J end by 1 base, with 10 bases between. This CDR3 has 14 amino acids. In germline, CDR1 is GTSNPN, CDR2 SVGIG (reference sequence). In DNA, the CDR3 is TGTGCCTGGAGGGGCCGCGGGTCTGGAAACACCATATATTTT. Protein: CAWRGRGSGNTIYF.

This clonotype was counted only a few times. The V call is TRBV6-1, the J call TRBJ1-5, with TRBD1 matching over 7 bases. Germline values: CDR1 MNHNS, CDR2 SASEGT. This CDR3 has 14 amino acids. The V gene end was trimmed by 7 bases and the J gene end by 6 bases; junction bases not matched to a gene: 9. CDR3 in DNA: TGTGCCAGCACCGTATCGACAGGGACTCAGCCCCAGCATTTT. Protein sequence: CASTVSTGTQPQHF.

About this clonotype: One end of the junction varies from germline; a read error may be responsible. This chain links TRBV27 with TRBJ2-5; 8 bases agree with TRBD2. CDR1 is MNHEY, CDR2 SMNVEV, per germline (reference sequence). This CDR3 region has 14 residues. The CDR3 here is CASSGGGGQDTQYF. CDR3 bases: TGTGCGAGCAGCGGGGGCGGAGGCCAAGATACGCAGTACTTT.

This clonotype was detected a few times. The rearrangement joins TRBV10-2 to TRBJ2-2; 8 nucleotides line up with TRBD2. Per germline, CDR1 WSHSY and CDR2 SAAADI. V shed 6 bases and J 3 bases; nucleotides not matched to a gene: 6. The CDR3 spans 15 residues. As DNA, the CDR3 is TGCGCCAGCAGAACGGGAGGGCCATACACCGGGGAGCTGTTTTTT. It encodes CASRTGGPYTGELFF.

The chain combines TRBV6-1 with TRBJ2-3; no firm D call. The J call is uncertain, as TRBJ2-7 better fits the DNA end. CDR1 and CDR2 (germline): MNHNS, SASEGT. The CDR3 spans 14 residues. CDR3 region: CASSELRSKDMQYF. In DNA, the CDR3 is TGTGCCAGCAGTGAACTGAGGTCCAAAGATATGCAGTACTTC.

This clonotype is labeled as medium-sized. The chain uses TRBV27 and TRBJ2-1, with D perhaps TRBD2 (5 bases). CDR3 length: 13 amino acids. CDR1 and CDR2 from the germline V gene are MNHEY and SMNVEV (reference sequence). Trimming took 6 bases from V and 8 from J, leaving 14 bases between them. CDR3 region: CASRRRGSDEQFF. The CDR3 region has the DNA TGTGCCAGCAGACGTCGGGGTTCGGATGAGCAGTTCTTC.

This clonotype was detected ten times or more. The V gene is TRBV25-1, the J gene TRBJ2-1; possibly TRBD2 for D (6 bases). The tail of the sequence fits TRBJ2-7 better, so the J call may be wrong. Germline CDR1 and CDR2: MGHDK and SYGVNS. The CDR3 has 12 residues. In nucleotides, the CDR3 is TGTGCCAGCAAGATGGAGGGATACGAGCAGTACTTC. Its protein product is CASKMEGYEQYF.

The V gene is TRBV6-1, the J gene TRBJ2-3; weak D call: TRBD2 (6 bases). Germline CDR1 is MNHNS and CDR2 is SASEGT. The CDR3 totals 13 residues. V lost 4 bases to trimming and J lost 4 bases, with 9 bases between them. The CDR3 DNA reads as TGTGCCAGCAGTGCTGGGGAGGCAGATACGCAGTATTTT. This translates into CASSAGEADTQYF.

This chain uses TRBV27 with TRBJ2-5; 11 bases match TRBD2. V dropped 6 bases and J dropped 11; count of bases not matched to a gene: 20. The germline gives CDR1 MNHEY, CDR2 SMNVEV (reference sequence). The CDR3 runs 17 residues. The CDR3 loop is CASSIKARGLAGGQQYF. The CDR3 nucleotides read TGTGCCAGCAGCATAAAAGCCCGGGGGCTAGCGGGAGGACAGCAGTACTTC.

V and J are TRBV7-2 and TRBJ2-3; D perhaps matches TRBD1 (5 bases). Germline V gene lookup returns CDR1 SGHTA and CDR2 FQGNSA. CDR3 length: 16 amino acids. V was trimmed by 5 bases and J by 0 bases, leaving 15 bases between them. CDR3 sequence reads: CASSPPGARSTDTQYF. The CDR3, as DNA: TGTGCCAGCAGCCCCCCTGGGGCAAGGAGCACAGATACGCAGTATTTT.

As concerns this clonotype: One end of the junction does not line up with germline, which may come from a read error. The chain recombines TRBV6-1 with TRBJ2-4; tentatively, D is TRBD1 or TRBD2 (6 bases each). This CDR3 has 15 amino acids. In germline, CDR1 is MNHNS, CDR2 SASEGT. The CDR3 DNA follows: TGTGCCAGCAGCACCGGGGGCCGTGACAAAGACATTCAGTACTTC. Residues: CASSTGGRDKDIQYF.

Relative to its sample, this clonotype is medium-sized (0.01 to 0.1%). The chain carries TRBV6-5 and TRBJ2-2, with D maybe TRBD1 (7 bases). Germline-derived CDR1 and CDR2 are MNHEY and SVGAGI. V was clipped by 7 bases and J by 7 bases, with 16 bases between them. This CDR3 has 14 residues. For the CDR3, the DNA is TGTGCCAGCATCCAAACCAGGGGGGTCGGGGAGCTGTTTTTT. The encoded protein is CASIQTRGVGELFF.

V is TRBV7-6 and J is TRBJ2-3; 13 bases agree with TRBD2. The CDR3 has 18 amino acids. Trimming cost V 6 bases and J 4 bases; bases outside gene matches: 13. CDR1 is SGHVS, CDR2 FNYEAQ, per germline. The CDR3: CASSYGLAGAGRADTQYF. The DNA of the CDR3 is TGTGCCAGCAGTTACGGACTAGCGGGAGCAGGCAGGGCAGATACGCAGTATTTT.

This clonotype was picked up a small number of times. The rearrangement joins TRBV6-1 to TRBJ2-2; tentative D call: TRBD2 (5 bases). This CDR3 region has 15 residues. Germline V lookup: CDR1 MNHNS, CDR2 SASEGT. Trimming took 2 bases from V and 7 from J, leaving 14 bases between them. The CDR3 nucleotides read TGTGCCAGCAGTGAAATTCGGGGTTCCCACGGGGAGCTGTTTTTT. It is translated as CASSEIRGSHGELFF.

The DNA for the CDR3 is TGTGCCAGCAGCGTAGGCCCCGCAGATACGCAGTATTTT. This translates into CASSVGPADTQYF. The rearrangement uses TRBV9 and TRBJ2-3; D not resolved. The CDR3 is made up of 13 amino acids. Trimming removed 0 bases at V and 4 bases at J, with 6 bases between. Germline V gene lookup returns CDR1 SGDLS and CDR2 YYNGEE.

This rearrangement joins TRBV6-1 to TRBJ2-2; no clear D gene. With 7 bases removed from V and 9 bases from J, the gap between germline ends came to 18 bases. CDR1 MNHNS and CDR2 SASEGT come from the germline V gene. The CDR3 has 14 amino acids. CDR3 region: CASTPRGTDRELFF. CDR3 bases: TGTGCCAGCACCCCAAGAGGAACTGACCGGGAGCTGTTTTTT.

The chain employs TRBV6-1 and TRBJ2-1, with D perhaps matching TRBD1 or TRBD2 (5 bases each). The J call is in doubt because the DNA end fits TRBJ2-7 better. CDR3 size: 15 residues. CDR1 is MNHNS, CDR2 SASEGT, per germline. The DNA for the CDR3 is TGTGCCAGCAGTGGACGAGGGGAACAGGTCTACGAGCAGTACTTC. This encodes CASSGRGEQVYEQYF.

This clonotype was observed a few times. J is TRBJ2-5 and V is TRBV10-3; a possible D gene is TRBD2 (7 bases). Matching the DNA end better, TRBJ2-3 makes the J call doubtful. CDR3 length equals 15 residues. CDR1 and CDR2 (germline): ENHRY, SYGVKD. Written as DNA, the CDR3 is TGTGCCATGGGTGAGGGGGGGCGTGAGGAAGAGACGCAGTATTTT. Protein product: CAMGEGGREEETQYF.

The rearrangement joins TRBV6-1 to TRBJ2-5; TRBD1 aligns across 9 bases. Per germline, CDR1 MNHNS and CDR2 SASEGT. With V trimmed by 6 bases and J by 4 bases, 9 bases remained unmatched. The CDR3 contains 15 residues. The CDR3, as DNA: TGTGCCAGCAGCAAAGGGACAGGGAGGGGAGAGACCCAGTACTTC. Translation gives CASSKGTGRGETQYF.

The rearrangement joins TRBV6-1 to TRBJ2-5, with a weak D call TRBD2 (5 bases). Germline loops: CDR1 MNHNS, CDR2 SASEGT. Trimming stripped 5 bases from V and 7 bases from J, with 11 bases between. There are 12 residues in the CDR3. In DNA form, the CDR3 reads TGTGCCAGCAGTCCCCGGGGTTCGACCCAGTACTTC. Translated, it gives CASSPRGSTQYF.

The rearrangement links TRBV12-3 or TRBV12-4 to TRBJ1-5; D gene unclear. The length of the CDR3 is 12 residues. V gave up 3 bases and J gave up 7 bases, with 7 bases separating them. The CDR3 protein is CASSFVGQPQHF. CDR3 bases: TGTGCCAGCAGTTTTGTAGGACAGCCCCAGCATTTT.

The V call is TRBV9, the J call TRBJ2-1; D may match TRBD1 or TRBD2 (5 bases each). The germline V and J ends were trimmed by 3 bases and 5 bases, with 15 bases remaining between them. Germline CDR1 reads SGDLS; CDR2 reads YYNGEE. The length of the CDR3 is 15 residues. The DNA of the CDR3 is TGTGCCAGCAGCGAGATCGGGACGAGTAACAATGAGCAGTTCTTC. It yields the protein CASSEIGTSNNEQFF.